Below, 9 T cell receptor beta chains from the same sample are listed, as sequenced in a study of blood T cell repertoires in COVID-19. Libraries were prepared by immunoSEQ multiplex PCR; TCRdb keeps only in-frame clonotypes and omits some of them. Among nearly 350,000 clones listed, roughly 89% were seen once. The material sequenced was peripheral blood. All receptors derive from a woman under 30 who had recovered from COVID-19.

Remarks on this clone: The sample contains more than one DNA sequence encoding this CDR3. The chain combines TRBV29-1 with TRBJ2-5; 7 positions match TRBD2. The V gene end was trimmed by 2 bases and the J gene end by 2 bases; junction bases not matched to a gene: 2. The V gene's germline CDR1 is SQVTM and CDR2 ANQGSEA. The CDR3 loop spans 13 amino acids. The CDR3 DNA is TGCAGCGTTGAACTAGCGGTACAAGAGACCCAGTACTTC. As protein: CSVELAVQETQYF. The full variable domain, with the rest looked up from reference TRBV29-1 and TRBJ2-5, is SAVISQKPSRDICQRGTSLTIQCQVDSQVTMMFWYRQQPGQSLTLIATANQGSEATYESGFVIDKFPISRPNLTFSTLTVSNMSPEDSSIYLCSVELAVQETQYFGPGTRLLVL.

This chain connects TRBV5-1 to TRBJ2-5; 10 nucleotides match TRBD1. The V gene's germline CDR1 is SGHRS and CDR2 YFSETQ. V gave up 6 bases and J gave up 3 bases; unmatched junction bases: 8. This CDR3 comprises 15 residues. The CDR3 nucleotides read TGCGCCAGCAACCGGGACAGGGGCCCCGAAGAGACCCAGTACTTC. It specifies CASNRDRGPEETQYF.

This clone was seen just once. The chain joins TRBV6-2 or TRBV6-3 to TRBJ2-3; TRBD2 matches 10 bases. From germline, CDR1 is MNHEY and CDR2 SVGEGT. The CDR3 is made up of 19 amino acids. The V segment lost 7 bases and the J segment 4 bases; nucleotides outside the gene matches: 20. The CDR3 region is CASTPPGLAWFGVSDTQYF. CDR3 DNA sequence: TGTGCCAGCACCCCCCCGGGACTAGCGTGGTTCGGCGTCTCAGATACGCAGTATTTT.

The genes are TRBV19 and TRBJ1-2; D is ambiguous. Trimming removed 5 bases at V and 3 bases at J, with 16 bases between. The germline gives CDR1 LNHDA, CDR2 SQIVND (reference sequence). The CDR3 covers 15 residues. The CDR3 sequence is CASSQARGLDYGYTF. The CDR3 bases are TGTGCCAGTAGTCAGGCGCGAGGGCTGGACTATGGCTACACCTTC.

In this sample, this clone turned up a few times. This chain uses TRBV6-1 with TRBJ2-6, with D maybe TRBD2 (5 bases). V shed 3 bases and J shed 1 base, with 7 bases lying between them. The CDR3 runs 15 residues. Germline V CDR1 and CDR2: MNHNS, SASEGT. DNA of the CDR3: TGTGCCAGCAGTGATAGCGCGTCTGGGGCCAACGTCCTGACTTTC. As protein: CASSDSASGANVLTF.

This rearrangement joins TRBV28 to TRBJ2-2; weak D call: TRBD1 (6 bases). The CDR3 is 15 amino acids. Germline V CDR1 and CDR2: MDHEN, SYDVKM. Trimming took off 6 bases at V and 6 bases at J, with 17 bases between the two ends. Here the CDR3 reads CASSTGQLGPGELFF. CDR3 coding DNA: TGTGCCAGCAGCACTGGACAGCTGGGTCCCGGGGAGCTGTTTTTT.

The chain has TRBV24-1 and TRBJ2-3, with 10 bases matching TRBD2. The germline V gene encodes CDR1 KGHDR and CDR2 SFDVKD. J lost 9 bases, V lost 3 bases, and 8 bases had no gene match. This CDR3 has 15 amino acids. DNA of the CDR3: TGTGCCACCAGTGATCCAGCGGGAGGGCCTTGGACGCAGTATTTT. Translating it yields CATSDPAGGPWTQYF.

This chain uses TRBV27 with TRBJ1-2; 9 bases line up with TRBD1. V trimming: 7 bases; J trimming: 14 bases; junction bases outside the gene matches: 14. Germline V gene data show CDR1 as MNHEY and CDR2 as SMNVEV (reference sequence). This CDR3 has 13 residues. The CDR3 is CASTPGQGFWLTF. The DNA of the CDR3 is TGTGCCAGCACCCCGGGACAGGGTTTTTGGCTAACCTTC.

The V call is TRBV18, the J call TRBJ2-1, with 14 nucleotides matching TRBD2. This CDR3 is 16 amino acids long. J lost 7 bases, V lost 6 bases, and 8 bases had no gene match. Germline values: CDR1 KGHSH, CDR2 LQKENI. CDR3: CASSLGTSGRINEQFF. Written as DNA, the CDR3 is TGTGCCAGCTCGCTCGGGACTAGCGGGAGAATAAATGAGCAGTTCTTC.